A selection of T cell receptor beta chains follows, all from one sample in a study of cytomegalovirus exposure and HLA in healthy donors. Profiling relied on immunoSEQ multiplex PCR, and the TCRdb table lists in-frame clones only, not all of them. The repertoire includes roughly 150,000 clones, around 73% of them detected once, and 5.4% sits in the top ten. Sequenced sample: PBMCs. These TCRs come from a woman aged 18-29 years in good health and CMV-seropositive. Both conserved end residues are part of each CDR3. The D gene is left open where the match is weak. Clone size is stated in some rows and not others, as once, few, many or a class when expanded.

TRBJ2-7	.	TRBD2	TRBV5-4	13	TGTGCCAGCCGGGACTATGCCACCTACGAGCAGTACTTC	CASRDYATYEQYF
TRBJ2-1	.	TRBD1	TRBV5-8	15	TGTGCCAGCAGCCCCGGACAGGCCAGGTACGATGAGCAGTTCTTC	CASSPGQARYDEQFF
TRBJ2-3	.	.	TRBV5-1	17	TGCGCCAGCAGCTTGGAAGCGGTTTACTCTAGCACAGATACGCAGTATTTT	CASSLEAVYSSTDTQYF
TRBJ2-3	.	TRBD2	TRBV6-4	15	TGTGCCAGCAGTGAAGGCGGGGGGGACACAGATACGCAGTATTTT	CASSEGGGDTDTQYF
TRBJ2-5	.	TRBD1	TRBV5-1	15	TGCGCCAGCAGCCGGACAGGGGGCGACCAAGAGACCCAGTACTTC	CASSRTGGDQETQYF
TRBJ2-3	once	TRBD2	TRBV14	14	TGTGCCAGCAGCAACCGGGACTATACAGATACGCAGTATTTT	CASSNRDYTDTQYF
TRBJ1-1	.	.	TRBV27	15	TGTGCCAGCAGTTTATGGGCAGGGCTTAACACTGAAGCTTTCTTT	CASSLWAGLNTEAFF
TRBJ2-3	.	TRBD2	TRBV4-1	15	TGCGCCAGCAGCCACCCCCAGGGACTACTAGCCCTGCAGTATTTT	CASSHPQGLLALQYF
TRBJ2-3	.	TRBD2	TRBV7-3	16	TGTGCCAGCAGCTTAATCGCGGGGGGGGCCCCAGATACGCAGTATTTT	CASSLIAGGAPDTQYF
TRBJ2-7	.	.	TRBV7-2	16	TGTGCCAGCACCCCGACAGTGGCACGGATCTTCTACGAGCAGTACTTC	CASTPTVARIFYEQYF